A selection of T cell receptor beta chains follows, all from one sample in a study of cytomegalovirus exposure and HLA in healthy donors. Profiling relied on immunoSEQ multiplex PCR, and the TCRdb table lists in-frame clones only, not all of them. The data contain approximately 280,000 clones, 70% to 90% of them singletons. The sample was PBMCs. These receptors were taken from a young woman in good health and CMV-seronegative. Both conserved end residues are part of each CDR3. The D gene is left open where the match is weak. Clone size appears in some rows only: once, few, many, or a class for an expanded clone.

>TRBJ2-1|.|.|TRBV7-9
CASSLARTDYQRGNEQFF
TGTGCCAGCAGCTTAGCCAGGACGGACTATCAGAGGGGCAATGAGCAGTTCTTC
>TRBJ2-1|TRBD2|.|TRBV6-5
CASRRTSGGPNEQFF
TGTGCCAGCAGACGGACTAGCGGGGGACCCAATGAGCAGTTCTTC
>TRBJ2-7|.|.|TRBV19
CASSPNRQGFYEQYF
TGTGCCAGTAGTCCCAACCGGCAGGGCTTCTACGAGCAGTACTTC
>TRBJ2-1|TRBD2|.|TRBV7-8
CASSPLAGTNNEQFF
TGTGCCAGCAGCCCACTAGCGGGGACCAACAATGAGCAGTTCTTC
>TRBJ1-5|TRBD1|.|TRBV4-1
CASSQDGTASTRGNQPQHF
TGCGCCAGCAGCCAAGATGGGACAGCTTCTACGAGGGGCAATCAGCCCCAGCATTTT
>TRBJ1-6|.|.|TRBV9
CASSPNSPLHF
TGTGCCAGCAGCCCAAATTCACCCCTCCACTTT
>TRBJ1-2|.|.|TRBV27
CASSFGSGHYGYTF
TGTGCCAGCAGTTTTGGGTCAGGTCACTATGGCTACACCTTC
>TRBJ1-4|.|.|TRBV5-6
CASSFRRGFEKLFF
TGTGCCAGCAGCTTTCGCCGGGGGTTTGAAAAACTGTTTTTT
>TRBJ1-2|.|once|TRBV14
CASSRTVNYGYTF
TGTGCCAGCAGCCGGACAGTTAACTATGGCTACACCTTC
>TRBJ2-2|TRBD1|.|TRBV10-3
CAIRTDRANTGELFF
TGTGCCATCAGGACTGACAGGGCGAACACCGGGGAGCTGTTTTTT
>TRBJ1-3|.|.|TRBV19
CASSFTGSSGNTIYF
TGTGCCAGTAGTTTTACGGGGTCCTCTGGAAACACCATATATTTT
>TRBJ2-7|TRBD1|.|TRBV6-5
CASSWDSSYEQYF
TGTGCCAGCAGTTGGGACAGCTCCTACGAGCAGTACTTC
>TRBJ2-1|TRBD2|.|TRBV10-3
CAISESAAGGEQFF
TGTGCCATCAGTGAGTCGGCCGCGGGGGGTGAGCAGTTCTTC
>TRBJ1-2|.|.|TRBV6-1
CASSEALAGGRGYTF
TGTGCCAGCAGTGAAGCGCTTGCGGGGGGACGTGGCTACACCTTC
>TRBJ2-7|TRBD2|.|TRBV9
CASSAGGYATYEQYF
TGTGCCAGCAGTGCGGGGGGTTATGCGACCTACGAGCAGTACTTC
>TRBJ2-7|.|.|TRBV10-1
CAPRTDCSYEQYF
TGCGCGCCCCGGACAGACTGCTCCTACGAGCAGTACTTC
>TRBJ2-7|TRBD2|.|TRBV6-6
CASSVTSGGDPEQYF
TGTGCCAGCAGTGTAACGAGCGGGGGGGACCCAGAGCAGTACTTC
>TRBJ2-1|TRBD2|.|TRBV10-3
CAIRAGTSGSNEQFF
TGTGCCATCAGGGCCGGGACTAGCGGGAGTAATGAGCAGTTCTTC
>TRBJ1-1|.|.|TRBV1
CTSSQDISQGAMNTEAFF
TGCACCAGCAGCCAAGATATATCGCAGGGGGCCATGAACACTGAAGCTTTCTTT
>TRBJ1-2|.|.|TRBV29-1
CSVPDRPYGYTF
TGCAGCGTACCAGACAGGCCCTATGGCTACACCTTC
>TRBJ1-1|.|.|TRBV18
CASSPRGNTEAFF
TGTGCCAGCTCTCCAAGGGGGAACACTGAAGCTTTCTTT
>TRBJ1-1|.|once|TRBV7-9
CASSLAGSLGVMNTEAFF
TGTGCCAGCAGCTTAGCAGGATCTTTAGGGGTAATGAACACTGAAGCTTTCTTT
>TRBJ1-1|TRBD1|.|TRBV11-2
CASSLTGVTEAFF
TGTGCCAGCAGCCTAACAGGGGTCACTGAAGCTTTCTTT
>TRBJ1-6|TRBD1|.|TRBV5-5
CASSSGWTGVNSPLHF
TGTGCCAGCAGCTCCGGATGGACAGGGGTGAATTCACCCCTCCACTTT
>TRBJ1-3|TRBD1|.|TRBV7-8
CASSWGTDPLRGNTIYF
TGTGCCAGCAGCTGGGGGACAGACCCATTGAGAGGAAACACCATATATTTT
>TRBJ2-7|.|.|TRBV7-6
CASSPPQGYEQYF
TGTGCCAGCAGCCCACCACAGGGATACGAGCAGTACTTC
>TRBJ1-2|TRBD1|few|TRBV4-1
CASSPPGQLYGYTF
TGCGCCAGCAGCCCTCCGGGACAGCTCTATGGCTACACCTTC